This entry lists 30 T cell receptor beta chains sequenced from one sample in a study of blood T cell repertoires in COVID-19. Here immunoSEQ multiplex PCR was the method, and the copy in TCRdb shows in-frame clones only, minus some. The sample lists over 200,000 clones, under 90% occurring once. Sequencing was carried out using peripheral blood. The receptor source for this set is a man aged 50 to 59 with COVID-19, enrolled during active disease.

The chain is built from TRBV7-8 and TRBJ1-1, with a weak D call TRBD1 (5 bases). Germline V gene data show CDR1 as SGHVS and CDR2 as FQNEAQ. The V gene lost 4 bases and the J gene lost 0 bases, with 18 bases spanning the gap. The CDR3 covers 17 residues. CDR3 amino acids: CASSSLGRSGMNTEAFF. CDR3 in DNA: TGTGCCAGCAGCTCCCTGGGGCGTTCAGGAATGAACACTGAAGCTTTCTTT.

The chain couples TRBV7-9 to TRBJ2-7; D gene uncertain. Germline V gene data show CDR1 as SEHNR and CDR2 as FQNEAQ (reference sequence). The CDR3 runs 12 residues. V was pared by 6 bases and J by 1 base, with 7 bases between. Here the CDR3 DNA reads TGTGCCAGCAGTTACTATTCCTACGAGCAGTACTTC. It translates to CASSYYSYEQYF.

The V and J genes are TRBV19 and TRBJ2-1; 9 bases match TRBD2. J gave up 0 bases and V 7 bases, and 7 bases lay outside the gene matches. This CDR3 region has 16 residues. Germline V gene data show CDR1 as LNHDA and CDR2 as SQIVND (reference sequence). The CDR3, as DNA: TGTGCCAGTAAAACTAGCGGGCCTAGCTCCTACAATGAGCAGTTCTTC. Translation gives CASKTSGPSSYNEQFF.

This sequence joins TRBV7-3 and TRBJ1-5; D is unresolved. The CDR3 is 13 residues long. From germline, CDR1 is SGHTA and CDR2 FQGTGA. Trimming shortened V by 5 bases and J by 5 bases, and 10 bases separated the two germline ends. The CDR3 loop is CASSLQKDQPQHF. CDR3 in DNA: TGTGCCAGCAGCCTACAGAAAGATCAGCCCCAGCATTTT.

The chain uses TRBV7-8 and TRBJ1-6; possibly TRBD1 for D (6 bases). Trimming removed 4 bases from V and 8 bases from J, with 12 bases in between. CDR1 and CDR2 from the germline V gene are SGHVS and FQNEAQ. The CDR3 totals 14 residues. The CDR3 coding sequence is TGTGCCAGCAGCTCTCGGGACACCTATTCACCCCTCCACTTT. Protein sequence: CASSSRDTYSPLHF. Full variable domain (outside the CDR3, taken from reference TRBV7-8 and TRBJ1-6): GAGVSQSPRYKVAKRGQDVALRCDPISGHVSLFWYQQALGQGPEFLTYFQNEAQLDKSGLPSDRFFAERPEGSVSTLKIQRTQQEDSAVYLCASSSRDTYSPLHFGNGTRLTVT.

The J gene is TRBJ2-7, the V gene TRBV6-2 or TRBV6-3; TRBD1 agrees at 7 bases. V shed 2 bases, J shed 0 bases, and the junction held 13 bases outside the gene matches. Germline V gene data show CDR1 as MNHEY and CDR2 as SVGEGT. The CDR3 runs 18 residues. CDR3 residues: CASSYPPGQIRSSYEQYF. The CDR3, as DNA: TGTGCCAGCAGTTACCCTCCGGGACAGATACGAAGCTCCTACGAGCAGTACTTC.

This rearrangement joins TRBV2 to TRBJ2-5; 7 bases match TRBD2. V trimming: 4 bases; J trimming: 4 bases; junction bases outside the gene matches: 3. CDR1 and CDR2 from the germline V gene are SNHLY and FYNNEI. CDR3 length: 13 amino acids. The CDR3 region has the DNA TGTGCCAGCAGTGCGGGGGGAGGAGAGACCCAGTACTTC. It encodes CASSAGGGETQYF.

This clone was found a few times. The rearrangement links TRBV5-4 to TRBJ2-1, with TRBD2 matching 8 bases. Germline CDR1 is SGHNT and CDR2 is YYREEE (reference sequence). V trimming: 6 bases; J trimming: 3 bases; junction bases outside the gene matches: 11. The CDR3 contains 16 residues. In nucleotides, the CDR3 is TGTGCCAGCACCACTGGGATCAGCGGGGGCTACAATGAGCAGTTCTTC. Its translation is CASTTGISGGYNEQFF.

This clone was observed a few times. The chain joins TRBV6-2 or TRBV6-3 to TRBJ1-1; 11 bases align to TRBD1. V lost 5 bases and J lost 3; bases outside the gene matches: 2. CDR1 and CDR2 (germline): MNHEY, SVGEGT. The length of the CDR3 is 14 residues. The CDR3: CASSRTGGYTEAFF. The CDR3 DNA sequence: TGTGCCAGCAGTCGGACAGGGGGCTACACTGAAGCTTTCTTT.

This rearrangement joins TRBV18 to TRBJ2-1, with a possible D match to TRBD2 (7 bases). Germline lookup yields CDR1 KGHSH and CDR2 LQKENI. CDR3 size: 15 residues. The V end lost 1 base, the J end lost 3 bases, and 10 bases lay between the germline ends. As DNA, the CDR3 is TGTGCCAGCTCACCACGGGGGGGCGACTACAATGAGCAGTTCTTC. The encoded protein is CASSPRGGDYNEQFF.

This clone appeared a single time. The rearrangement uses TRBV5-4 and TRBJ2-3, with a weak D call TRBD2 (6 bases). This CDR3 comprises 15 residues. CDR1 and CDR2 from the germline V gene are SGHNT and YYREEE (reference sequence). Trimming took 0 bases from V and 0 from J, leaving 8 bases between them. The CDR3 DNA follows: TGTGCCAGCAGCTTGGCCGGGACTAGCACAGATACGCAGTATTTT. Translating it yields CASSLAGTSTDTQYF.

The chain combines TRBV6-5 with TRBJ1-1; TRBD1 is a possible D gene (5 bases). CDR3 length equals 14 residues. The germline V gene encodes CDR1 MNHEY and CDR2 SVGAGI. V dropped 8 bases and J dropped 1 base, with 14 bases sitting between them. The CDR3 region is CASGRAGPNTEAFF. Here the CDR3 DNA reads TGTGCCAGCGGACGTGCGGGACCGAACACTGAAGCTTTCTTT.

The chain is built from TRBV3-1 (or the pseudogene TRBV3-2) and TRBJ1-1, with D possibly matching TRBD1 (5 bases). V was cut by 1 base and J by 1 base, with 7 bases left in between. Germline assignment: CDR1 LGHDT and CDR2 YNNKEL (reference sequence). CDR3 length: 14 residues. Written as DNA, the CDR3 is TGTGCCAGCAGCCAAGGCACAGGGAACACTGAAGCTTTCTTT. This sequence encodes CASSQGTGNTEAFF.

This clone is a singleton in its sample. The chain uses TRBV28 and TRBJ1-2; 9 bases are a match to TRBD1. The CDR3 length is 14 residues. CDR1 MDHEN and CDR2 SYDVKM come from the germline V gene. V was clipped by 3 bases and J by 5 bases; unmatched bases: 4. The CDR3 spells CASSLGQGGYGYTF. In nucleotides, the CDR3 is TGTGCCAGCAGTTTGGGACAGGGAGGATATGGCTACACCTTC.

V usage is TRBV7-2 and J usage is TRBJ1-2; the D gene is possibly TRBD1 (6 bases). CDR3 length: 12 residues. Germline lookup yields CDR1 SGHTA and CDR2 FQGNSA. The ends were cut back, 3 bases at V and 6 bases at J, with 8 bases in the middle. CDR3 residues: CASSFNRDGYTF. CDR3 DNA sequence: TGTGCCAGCAGCTTCAACAGGGATGGCTACACCTTC.

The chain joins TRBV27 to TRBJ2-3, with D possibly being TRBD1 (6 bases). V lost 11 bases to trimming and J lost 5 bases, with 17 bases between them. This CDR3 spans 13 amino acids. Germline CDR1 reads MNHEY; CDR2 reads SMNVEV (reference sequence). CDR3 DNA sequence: TGTGCCTCAGGGGCTGGGGATGGAGATACGCAGTATTTT. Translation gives CASGAGDGDTQYF.

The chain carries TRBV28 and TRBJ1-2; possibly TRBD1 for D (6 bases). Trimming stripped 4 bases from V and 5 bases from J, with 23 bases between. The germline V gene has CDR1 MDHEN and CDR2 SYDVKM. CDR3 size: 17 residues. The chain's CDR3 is CASSSLRGGPNFYGYTF. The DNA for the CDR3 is TGTGCCAGCAGTTCCCTTAGGGGGGGGCCCAATTTTTATGGCTACACCTTC.

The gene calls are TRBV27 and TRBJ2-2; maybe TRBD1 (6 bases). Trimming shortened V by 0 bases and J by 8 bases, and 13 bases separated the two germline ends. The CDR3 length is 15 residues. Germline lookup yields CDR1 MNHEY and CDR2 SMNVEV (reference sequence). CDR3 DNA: TGTGCCAGCAGTTTATCGGGGACATCGGGAGGGGAGCTGTTTTTT. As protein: CASSLSGTSGGELFF.

The CDR3 reads CASSLAPGLAGATYEQYF. The CDR3 nucleotides read TGTGCCAGCAGCTTGGCTCCGGGACTAGCGGGAGCTACCTACGAGCAGTACTTC. The chain has TRBV5-5 and TRBJ2-7; TRBD2 matches at 14 bases. Germline CDR1 is SGHKS and CDR2 is YYEKEE (reference sequence). V was clipped by 0 bases and J by 2 bases; unmatched bases: 7. The CDR3 loop spans 18 amino acids.

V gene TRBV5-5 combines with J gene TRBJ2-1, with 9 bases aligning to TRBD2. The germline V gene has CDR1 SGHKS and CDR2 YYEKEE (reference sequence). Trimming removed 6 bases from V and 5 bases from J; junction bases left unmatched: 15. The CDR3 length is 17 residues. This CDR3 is CASTKGLAQSRDNEQFF. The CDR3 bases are TGTGCCAGCACTAAGGGACTAGCCCAGAGTCGGGACAATGAGCAGTTCTTC.

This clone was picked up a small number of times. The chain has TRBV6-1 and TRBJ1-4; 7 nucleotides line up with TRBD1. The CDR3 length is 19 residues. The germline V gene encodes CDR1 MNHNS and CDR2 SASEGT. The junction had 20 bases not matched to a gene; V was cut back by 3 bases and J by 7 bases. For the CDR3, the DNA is TGTGCCAGCAGTGATAAACTCGGGGCAGGGGGGAATTGGGTTGAAAAACTGTTTTTT. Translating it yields CASSDKLGAGGNWVEKLFF.

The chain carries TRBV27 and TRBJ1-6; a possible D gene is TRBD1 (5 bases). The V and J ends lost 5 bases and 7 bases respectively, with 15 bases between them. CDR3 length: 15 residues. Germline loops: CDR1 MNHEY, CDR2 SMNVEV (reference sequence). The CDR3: CASSHTGGVNSPLHF. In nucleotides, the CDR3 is TGTGCCAGCAGTCACACCGGGGGAGTGAATTCACCCCTCCACTTT.

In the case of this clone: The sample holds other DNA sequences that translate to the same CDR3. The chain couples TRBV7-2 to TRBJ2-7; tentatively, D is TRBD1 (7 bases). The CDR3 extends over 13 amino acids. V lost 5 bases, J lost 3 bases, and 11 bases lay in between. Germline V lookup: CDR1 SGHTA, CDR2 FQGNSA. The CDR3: CASSPGGNYEQYF. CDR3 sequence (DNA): TGTGCCAGCAGCCCAGGGGGGAACTACGAGCAGTACTTC. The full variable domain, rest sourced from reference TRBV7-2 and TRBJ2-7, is GAGVSQSPSNKVTEKGKDVELRCDPISGHTALYWYRQSLGQGLEFLIYFQGNSAPDKSGLPSDRFSAERTGGSVSTLTIQRTQQEDSAVYLCASSPGGNYEQYFGPGTRLTVT.

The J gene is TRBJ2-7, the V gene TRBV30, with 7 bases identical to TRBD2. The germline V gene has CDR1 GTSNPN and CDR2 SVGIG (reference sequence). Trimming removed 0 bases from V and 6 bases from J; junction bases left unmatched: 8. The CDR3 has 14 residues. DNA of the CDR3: TGTGCCTGGAGTGTATTGCGGGAGTTAGGCGAGCAGTACTTC. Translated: CAWSVLRELGEQYF.

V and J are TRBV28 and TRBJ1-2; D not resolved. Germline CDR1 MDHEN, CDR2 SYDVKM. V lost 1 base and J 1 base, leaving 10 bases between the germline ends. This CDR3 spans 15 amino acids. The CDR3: CASSLLQTSNYGYTF. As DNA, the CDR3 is TGTGCCAGCAGTTTATTACAGACTAGTAACTATGGCTACACCTTC.

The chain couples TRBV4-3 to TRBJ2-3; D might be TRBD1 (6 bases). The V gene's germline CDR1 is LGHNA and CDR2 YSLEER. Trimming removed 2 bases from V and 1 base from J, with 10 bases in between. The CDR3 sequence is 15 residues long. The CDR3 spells CASSQRGSGTDTQYF. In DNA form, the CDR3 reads TGCGCCAGCAGCCAAAGGGGGAGCGGCACAGATACGCAGTATTTT.

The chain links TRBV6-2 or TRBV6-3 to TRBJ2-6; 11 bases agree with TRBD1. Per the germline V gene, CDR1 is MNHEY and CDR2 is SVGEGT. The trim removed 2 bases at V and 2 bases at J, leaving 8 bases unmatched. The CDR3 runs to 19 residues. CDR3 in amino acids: CASSYDRDRGSPGANVLTF. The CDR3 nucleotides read TGTGCCAGCAGTTACGATCGGGACAGGGGGTCTCCTGGGGCCAACGTCCTGACTTTC.

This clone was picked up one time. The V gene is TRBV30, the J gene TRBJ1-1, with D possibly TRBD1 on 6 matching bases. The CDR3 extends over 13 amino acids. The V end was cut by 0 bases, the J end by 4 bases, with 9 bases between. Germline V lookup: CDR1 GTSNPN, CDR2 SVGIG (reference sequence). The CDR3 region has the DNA TGTGCCTGGAGTGTACTAGGGGGCACTGAAGCTTTCTTT. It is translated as CAWSVLGGTEAFF. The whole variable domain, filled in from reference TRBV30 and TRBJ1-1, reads SQTIHQWPATLVQPVGSPLSLECTVEGTSNPNLYWYRQAAGRGLQLLFYSVGIGQISSEVPQNLSASRPQDRQFILSSKKLLLSDSGFYLCAWSVLGGTEAFFGQGTRLTVV.

CDR3 in amino acids: CAWGGTGRNQPQHF. Written as DNA, the CDR3 is TGTGCCTGGGGCGGGACAGGGCGGAATCAGCCCCAGCATTTT. The chain employs TRBV30 and TRBJ1-5; 9 bases fit TRBD1. This CDR3 is built from 14 residues. Germline CDR1 and CDR2: GTSNPN and SVGIG (reference sequence). V lost 5 bases and J lost 4; bases outside the gene matches: 6.

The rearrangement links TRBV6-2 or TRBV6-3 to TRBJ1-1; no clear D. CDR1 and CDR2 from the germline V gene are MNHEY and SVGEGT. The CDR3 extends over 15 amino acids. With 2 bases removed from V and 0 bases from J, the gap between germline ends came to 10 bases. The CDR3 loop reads CASSYDPAVNTEAFF. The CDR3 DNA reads TGTGCCAGCAGTTACGACCCAGCGGTGAACACTGAAGCTTTCTTT.